These 5 T cell receptor beta chains share one sample of origin, sequenced in a study of cytomegalovirus exposure and HLA in healthy donors. In the PCR, 60 Vbeta and 13 Jbeta primers were used. Using immunoSEQ multiplex PCR, the repertoire was profiled, and TCRdb retains in-frame clones only, with some absent. Found here are around 100,000 clones, around 80% of them singletons; the top ten hold about 5%. The sample taken for sequencing was PBMCs. Receptors were obtained from a female donor in good health and CMV-seropositive.

The rearrangement links TRBV2 to TRBJ2-2, with D unclear. The germline V gene has CDR1 SNHLY and CDR2 FYNNEI. This CDR3 has 12 residues. Trimming removed 6 bases from V and 2 bases from J, with 4 bases in between. For the CDR3, the DNA is TGTGCCAGCAGGTCAAACACCGGGGAGCTGTTTTTT. It codes for CASRSNTGELFF. Using reference TRBV2 and TRBJ2-2 for the parts outside the CDR3, the full variable domain is EPEVTQTPSHQVTQMGQEVILRCVPISNHLYFYWYRQILGQKVEFLVSFYNNEISEKSEIFDDQFSVERPDGSNFTLKIRSTKLEDSAMYFCASRSNTGELFFGEGSRLTVL.

The CDR3 nucleotides read TGTGCCAGCAGCTTAGTTAGAGGGATGGGGGGGCAGCCCCAGCATTTT. It codes for CASSLVRGMGGQPQHF. The chain carries TRBV7-8 and TRBJ1-5, with a weak D call TRBD1 (5 bases). The CDR3 contains 16 residues. CDR1 is SGHVS, CDR2 FQNEAQ, per germline. V lost 1 base, J lost 7 bases, and 17 bases lay in between.

V is TRBV6-5 and J is TRBJ2-2, with 10 bases lining up with TRBD2. Unmatched junction bases numbered 6, after V lost 7 bases and J lost 4 bases. The CDR3 consists of 15 residues. Germline values: CDR1 MNHEY, CDR2 SVGAGI. This CDR3 is CASNELAGSTGELFF. The CDR3 DNA reads as TGTGCCAGCAACGAACTAGCGGGGAGCACCGGGGAGCTGTTTTTT.

This rearrangement joins TRBV19 to TRBJ2-2, with D unclear. The germline CDR1 and CDR2 sequences are LNHDA and SQIVND (reference sequence). V was shortened by 6 bases and J by 6 bases, with 20 bases between the two germline ends. The CDR3 runs 16 residues. The CDR3 loop reads CASSPNWAFSPGELFF. CDR3 coding DNA: TGTGCCAGTAGCCCCAATTGGGCGTTCAGCCCCGGGGAGCTGTTTTTT.

The rearrangement joins TRBV27 to TRBJ1-3; D remains ambiguous. CDR3 size: 14 residues. Trimming removed 5 bases from V and 8 bases from J, with 16 bases in between. Germline CDR1 and CDR2: MNHEY and SMNVEV (reference sequence). As DNA, the CDR3 is TGTGCCAGCAGTCCGGGCCTGGCGGGCGACACCATATATTTT. Its protein is CASSPGLAGDTIYF.